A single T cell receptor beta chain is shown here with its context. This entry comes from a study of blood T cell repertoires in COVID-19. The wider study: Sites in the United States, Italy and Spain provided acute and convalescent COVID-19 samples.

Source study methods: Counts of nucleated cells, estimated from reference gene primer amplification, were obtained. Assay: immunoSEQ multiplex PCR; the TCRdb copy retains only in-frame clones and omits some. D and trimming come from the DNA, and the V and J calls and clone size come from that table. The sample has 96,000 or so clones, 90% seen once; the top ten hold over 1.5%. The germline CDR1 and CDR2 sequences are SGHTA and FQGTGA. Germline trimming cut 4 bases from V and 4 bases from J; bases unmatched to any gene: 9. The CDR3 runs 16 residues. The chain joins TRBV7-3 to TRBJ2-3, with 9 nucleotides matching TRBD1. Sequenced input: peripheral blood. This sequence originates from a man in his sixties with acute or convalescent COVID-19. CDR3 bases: TGTGCCAGCAGCTCGACCGGGACAGGGCTGGCAGATACGCAGTATTTT. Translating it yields CASSSTGTGLADTQYF.